Below are 20 T cell receptor beta chains sequenced from a single sample in a study of blood T cell repertoires in COVID-19. Only in-frame clones appear in the TCRdb table, and some are missing; sequencing was by immunoSEQ multiplex PCR. The sample shows approximately 270,000 clones, around 90% of them seen only once. The sequenced material came from peripheral blood. The receptors shown here come from a man aged 50 to 60 with acute or convalescent COVID-19.

The V gene is TRBV29-1, the J gene TRBJ2-5; 7 positions match TRBD2. The CDR3 extends over 13 amino acids. Germline V gene data show CDR1 as SQVTM and CDR2 as ANQGSEA. Trimming cost V 3 bases and J 5 bases; bases outside gene matches: 6. The CDR3 protein is CSVDRTGRETQYF. The DNA of the CDR3 is TGCAGCGTTGATCGCACCGGGAGGGAGACCCAGTACTTC.

The CDR3 DNA is TGTGCCAGCAGTCGCTCAGGGAGGACTGAAGCTTTCTTT. It yields the protein CASSRSGRTEAFF. The V call is TRBV12-3 or TRBV12-4, the J call TRBJ1-1, with D tentatively TRBD1 (5 bases). The germline V and J ends were trimmed by 5 bases and 5 bases, with 12 bases remaining between them. The CDR3 runs to 13 residues.

The chain recombines TRBV30 with TRBJ2-7, with TRBD1 matching over 8 bases. V was pared by 6 bases and J by 3 bases, with 22 bases of the junction left unmatched. The CDR3 loop spans 18 amino acids. Per the germline V gene, CDR1 is GTSNPN and CDR2 is SVGIG (reference sequence). DNA of the CDR3: TGTGCCTGCCACCGTGAGGGACAGGTCCGGACAACCCTCTACGAGCAGTACTTC. Translated: CACHREGQVRTTLYEQYF.

This clone was seen only a few times. V usage is TRBV6-5 and J usage is TRBJ1-1; a possible D gene is TRBD1 (5 bases). Looked up from germline, CDR1 is MNHEY and CDR2 is SVGAGI. V lost 10 bases to trimming and J lost 8 bases, with 20 bases between them. CDR3 size: 13 residues. CDR3 sequence: CAIILWRGPEAFF. CDR3 coding DNA: TGTGCCATCATCCTCTGGAGGGGCCCCGAAGCTTTCTTT.

The chain combines TRBV4-1 with TRBJ1-5; 7 bases are shared with TRBD1. The CDR3 covers 14 residues. Germline CDR1 MGHRA, CDR2 YSYEKL. Trimming took 4 bases from V and 6 from J; bases not matched to a gene: 6. CDR3 in DNA: TGCGCCAGCAGCCCTTCGGGGGACAGTCAGCCCCAGCATTTT. It specifies CASSPSGDSQPQHF.

This chain connects TRBV3-1 (or the pseudogene TRBV3-2) to TRBJ2-7; maybe TRBD2 (6 bases). CDR1 and CDR2 (germline): LGHDT, YNNKEL (reference sequence). CDR3 length equals 14 residues. The V and J ends lost 6 bases and 8 bases respectively, with 20 bases between them. CDR3 nucleotides: TGTGCCAGCAGGCAACTAAATACGGGGGAGAAGCAGTACTTC. It translates to CASRQLNTGEKQYF.

As DNA, the CDR3 is TGTGCTAGTGGTTTGGTATCATGGGACTCCAATGAGCAGTTCTTC. Translated, it gives CASGLVSWDSNEQFF. This rearrangement joins TRBV12-5 to TRBJ2-1, with TRBD2 as a possible D gene (6 bases). Trimming removed 0 bases from V and 6 bases from J, with 12 bases in between. Germline lookup yields CDR1 LGHNT and CDR2 FRNRAP. The CDR3 has 15 residues.

CDR3 DNA sequence: TGTGCCAGCAGCTTGGATCGGAGGTGGGGGAACACTGAAGCTTTCTTT. The encoded protein is CASSLDRRWGNTEAFF. The genes are TRBV5-6 and TRBJ1-1; no firm D call. The CDR3 loop spans 16 amino acids. CDR1 SGHDT and CDR2 YYEEEE come from the germline V gene. With 0 bases removed from V and 1 base from J, the gap between germline ends came to 13 bases.

With regard to this clone: This CDR3 is also generated by other DNA sequences in the sample. This chain uses TRBV6-2 or TRBV6-3 with TRBJ1-5; D is undetermined. Germline loops: CDR1 MNHEY, CDR2 SVGEGT. CDR3 length equals 13 residues. V dropped 2 bases and J dropped 6 bases, with 8 bases sitting between them. Written as DNA, the CDR3 is TGTGCCAGCAGTTACGGAGGGAGTCAGCCCCAGCATTTT. Amino acid sequence: CASSYGGSQPQHF.

This clone has a single count. This chain joins TRBV3-1 (or the pseudogene TRBV3-2) and TRBJ1-1; D is ambiguous. The CDR3 consists of 14 residues. The germline V and J ends were trimmed by 0 bases and 7 bases, with 12 bases remaining between them. Per the germline V gene, CDR1 is LGHDT and CDR2 is YNNKEL (reference sequence). The CDR3 protein is CASSQDAGRVEAFF. CDR3 DNA: TGTGCCAGCAGCCAAGACGCCGGGAGGGTTGAAGCTTTCTTT.

The chain joins TRBV9 to TRBJ2-2, with D possibly TRBD2 on 5 matching bases. This CDR3 has 12 residues. The V gene lost 3 bases and the J gene lost 7 bases, with 7 bases spanning the gap. CDR1 is SGDLS and CDR2 is YYNGEE in the germline V gene. The CDR3 sequence is CASSARGGELFF. The CDR3, as DNA: TGTGCCAGCAGCGCCCGGGGCGGGGAGCTGTTTTTT.

This sequence joins TRBV19 and TRBJ2-1; 7 positions agree with TRBD1. Germline CDR1 LNHDA, CDR2 SQIVND (reference sequence). CDR3 length equals 16 residues. The ends lost 1 base at V and 5 bases at J; junction bases unmatched: 8. CDR3 loop: CASSIVPTGSHNEQFF. Here the CDR3 DNA reads TGTGCCAGTAGTATAGTCCCGACAGGGTCACACAATGAGCAGTTCTTC.

The chain recombines TRBV7-9 with TRBJ1-2, with D perhaps TRBD1 (5 bases). With 7 bases removed from V and 5 bases from J, the gap between germline ends came to 11 bases. Germline V lookup: CDR1 SEHNR, CDR2 FQNEAQ (reference sequence). This CDR3 contains 12 residues. Here the CDR3 reads CASKGQAYGYTF. The CDR3 bases are TGTGCCAGCAAGGGGCAGGCATATGGCTACACCTTC.

The rearrangement links TRBV12-3 or TRBV12-4 to TRBJ2-5; a possible D gene is TRBD1 (6 bases). The CDR3 length is 12 residues. V lost 10 bases and J lost 2, with 11 bases in between. The CDR3 protein is CATGQRQETQYF. The CDR3 nucleotides read TGTGCCACCGGACAGCGACAAGAGACCCAGTACTTC.

V gene TRBV3-1 (or the pseudogene TRBV3-2) combines with J gene TRBJ1-5, with D hard to call. V lost 1 base, J lost 2 bases, and 6 bases lay in between. CDR3 length equals 14 residues. Looked up from germline, CDR1 is LGHDT and CDR2 is YNNKEL (reference sequence). Here the CDR3 reads CASSQGGGNQPQHF. CDR3 DNA sequence: TGTGCCAGCAGCCAAGGGGGAGGCAATCAGCCCCAGCATTTT.

This clone was seen a handful of times. The chain has TRBV11-2 and TRBJ2-7; unclear D gene. Germline values: CDR1 SGHAT, CDR2 FQNNGV. Trimming removed 7 bases from V and 7 bases from J, with 11 bases in between. CDR3 size: 11 residues. CDR3 in amino acids: CASTRSAEQYF. Here the CDR3 DNA reads TGTGCCAGCACCCGGTCCGCGGAGCAGTACTTC. Combining the CDR3 with reference TRBV11-2 and TRBJ2-7 gives the whole variable domain EAGVAQSPRYKIIEKRQSVAFWCNPISGHATLYWYQQILGQGPKLLIQFQNNGVVDDSQLPKDRFSAERLKGVDSTLKIQPAKLEDSAVYLCASTRSAEQYFGPGTRLTVT.

V gene TRBV30 combines with J gene TRBJ2-1; 9 nucleotides agree with TRBD2. This CDR3 region has 13 residues. The ends lost 8 bases at V and 4 bases at J; junction bases unmatched: 6. In germline, CDR1 is GTSNPN, CDR2 SVGIG (reference sequence). CDR3 in amino acids: CARTREGYNEQFF. In DNA form, the CDR3 reads TGTGCCCGGACGCGGGAGGGGTACAATGAGCAGTTCTTC.

The chain uses TRBV6-6 and TRBJ1-4, with D perhaps TRBD1 (6 bases). Germline CDR1 is MNHNY and CDR2 is SVGAGI (reference sequence). The CDR3 is 16 amino acids. The V end was cut by 4 bases, the J end by 4 bases, with 16 bases between. The CDR3 protein is CASSSQRTAFNEKLFF. The CDR3 DNA is TGTGCCAGCAGTTCCCAAAGGACAGCCTTTAATGAAAAACTGTTTTTT.

The J gene is TRBJ2-7, the V gene TRBV19, with no clear D. CDR3 length equals 13 residues. Looked up from germline, CDR1 is LNHDA and CDR2 is SQIVND (reference sequence). V was trimmed by 4 bases and J by 4 bases, leaving 11 bases between them. In DNA form, the CDR3 reads TGTGCCAGTAGTACCAACGACTGGTACGAGCAGTACTTC. Translated: CASSTNDWYEQYF.

This clone was picked up one time. J is TRBJ1-2 and V is TRBV7-9, with unresolved D. CDR1 SEHNR and CDR2 FQNEAQ come from the germline V gene (reference sequence). The CDR3 is made up of 13 amino acids. V gave up 1 base and J gave up 7 bases, with 10 bases separating them. This chain's CDR3 is CASSLEEVVGYTF. CDR3 coding DNA: TGTGCCAGCAGCTTAGAGGAGGTCGTTGGCTACACCTTC.